This is a list of T cell receptor beta chains from one sample in a study of T cell responses to AZD1222 COVID-19 vaccine. Method: immunoSEQ multiplex PCR; TCRdb's copy keeps in-frame clones and lacks some. The sample records about 140,000 clones, 85% to 90% being singletons. The specimen was peripheral blood, collected 28 days after the second AZD1222 dose. The receptors were gathered from an adult who received the AZD1222 COVID-19 vaccine. CDR3s include the opening cysteine and the closing phenylalanine or tryptophan. Fields, in order: J gene, V gene, clone size, D gene, CDR3 DNA, CDR3 protein. A D gene is named only where the DNA matches it firmly. Expanded clones are given a class, and other clones once, few, many or no size at all.

j_call: TRBJ1-2; v_call: TRBV28; clone_size: -; d_call: TRBD1; cdr3_nt: TGTGCCAGCAGCTTGGACAGGATTCTCTATGGCTACACCTTC; cdr3_aa: CASSLDRILYGYTF
j_call: TRBJ2-2; v_call: TRBV6-5; clone_size: -; d_call: -; cdr3_nt: TGTGCCAGCAGTAGGCTAACCGGGGAGCTGTTTTTT; cdr3_aa: CASSRLTGELFF
j_call: TRBJ1-6; v_call: TRBV9; clone_size: -; d_call: TRBD1; cdr3_nt: TGTGCCAGCAGCACCCGACAGGGGGTTAATTCACCCCTCCACTTT; cdr3_aa: CASSTRQGVNSPLHF
j_call: TRBJ2-7; v_call: TRBV6-2/TRBV6-3; clone_size: -; d_call: -; cdr3_nt: TGTGCCAGCAGTTACCCCGGTAGGACCTCTGCAAGTTCCTACTACGAGCAGTACTTC; cdr3_aa: CASSYPGRTSASSYYEQYF
j_call: TRBJ1-4; v_call: TRBV28; clone_size: -; d_call: -; cdr3_nt: TGTGCCAGCACAGTCTCTAATGAAAAACTGTTTTTT; cdr3_aa: CASTVSNEKLFF
j_call: TRBJ2-1; v_call: TRBV19; clone_size: -; d_call: -; cdr3_nt: TGTGCCAGTAGAGGGGTCAGTGCCTGGGAGCAGTTCTTC; cdr3_aa: CASRGVSAWEQFF
j_call: TRBJ1-4; v_call: TRBV19; clone_size: -; d_call: -; cdr3_nt: TGTGCCAGTACCGAAGCAACTAATGAAAAACTGTTTTTT; cdr3_aa: CASTEATNEKLFF
j_call: TRBJ1-5; v_call: TRBV7-2; clone_size: -; d_call: -; cdr3_nt: TGTGCCAGCAGCTATGGGGGGGCGCGCAATCAGCCCCAGCATTTT; cdr3_aa: CASSYGGARNQPQHF
j_call: TRBJ2-5; v_call: TRBV27; clone_size: -; d_call: -; cdr3_nt: TGTGCCAGCAGAAACCTAGGGTGGGAGACCCAGTACTTC; cdr3_aa: CASRNLGWETQYF
j_call: TRBJ2-3; v_call: TRBV9; clone_size: -; d_call: -; cdr3_nt: TGTGCCAGCAGCGTAGACGGCTTGCCCACAGATACGCAGTATTTT; cdr3_aa: CASSVDGLPTDTQYF
j_call: TRBJ1-5; v_call: TRBV18; clone_size: -; d_call: TRBD1; cdr3_nt: TGTGCCAGCTCACAGGGACAGGGCGATCAGCCCCAGCATTTT; cdr3_aa: CASSQGQGDQPQHF
j_call: TRBJ2-6; v_call: TRBV2; clone_size: -; d_call: -; cdr3_nt: TGTGCCAGCTGTGCGGCCTCTGGGGCCAACGTCCTGACTTTC; cdr3_aa: CASCAASGANVLTF
j_call: TRBJ2-4; v_call: TRBV18; clone_size: -; d_call: -; cdr3_nt: TGTGCCAGCTCACCACCCCGACAGAAGGGGGGGGACATTCAGTACTTC; cdr3_aa: CASSPPRQKGGDIQYF
j_call: TRBJ1-5; v_call: TRBV7-9; clone_size: -; d_call: -; cdr3_nt: TGTGCCAGCAGCCCCACTAATAGCAATCAGCCCCAGCATTTT; cdr3_aa: CASSPTNSNQPQHF
j_call: TRBJ2-1; v_call: TRBV29-1; clone_size: -; d_call: TRBD1; cdr3_nt: TGCAGCGGGGGTGGACAGGGGATGCATGAGCAGTTCTTC; cdr3_aa: CSGGGQGMHEQFF
j_call: TRBJ2-6; v_call: TRBV7-2; clone_size: once; d_call: TRBD1; cdr3_nt: TGTGCCAGCAGCTTAGGGGGCAGGACAGGACCCGGGGCCAACGTCCTGACTTTC; cdr3_aa: CASSLGGRTGPGANVLTF
j_call: TRBJ1-6; v_call: TRBV15; clone_size: -; d_call: -; cdr3_nt: TGTGCCACCAGCAGTTTGTACGGGGATAATTCACCCCTCCACTTT; cdr3_aa: CATSSLYGDNSPLHF
j_call: TRBJ1-6; v_call: TRBV14; clone_size: -; d_call: TRBD1; cdr3_nt: TGTGCCAGCAGCCAAGGTTTCCAGGGGGTTTCAGCCCTCCACTTT; cdr3_aa: CASSQGFQGVSALHF
j_call: TRBJ2-3; v_call: TRBV10-3; clone_size: -; d_call: TRBD1; cdr3_nt: TGTGCCAGCGGACAGGGAATGACAGATACGCAGTATTTT; cdr3_aa: CASGQGMTDTQYF
j_call: TRBJ1-1; v_call: TRBV7-9; clone_size: -; d_call: -; cdr3_nt: TGTGCCAGCAGCTTTGCGGGCGCTAGCATTAGAGCTTTCTTT; cdr3_aa: CASSFAGASIRAFF
j_call: TRBJ2-7; v_call: TRBV29-1; clone_size: -; d_call: TRBD1; cdr3_nt: TGCAGCGTAGTGACAGGGGGTACCTACGAGCAGTACTTC; cdr3_aa: CSVVTGGTYEQYF
j_call: TRBJ1-5; v_call: TRBV25-1; clone_size: once; d_call: -; cdr3_nt: TGTGCCAGCAGTTCCCTAGGAAATCAGCCCCAGCATTTT; cdr3_aa: CASSSLGNQPQHF
j_call: TRBJ1-2; v_call: TRBV5-1; clone_size: few; d_call: -; cdr3_nt: TGCGCCAGCGGGACAACGGCTTCGTCTGGCTACACCTTC; cdr3_aa: CASGTTASSGYTF
j_call: TRBJ2-5; v_call: TRBV5-1; clone_size: -; d_call: TRBD1; cdr3_nt: TGCGCCAGCAGCTTGGGCCTCCGGGACAGGGTGCAAGAGACCCAGTACTTC; cdr3_aa: CASSLGLRDRVQETQYF
j_call: TRBJ1-3; v_call: TRBV3-1/TRBV3-2; clone_size: -; d_call: -; cdr3_nt: TGTGCCAGCAGCTCCAGCGGTGTCGGAAACACCATATATTTT; cdr3_aa: CASSSSGVGNTIYF
j_call: TRBJ2-3; v_call: TRBV27; clone_size: -; d_call: -; cdr3_nt: TGTGCCAGCAGAGGACAGCTGTCTAGCACAGATACGCAGTATTTT; cdr3_aa: CASRGQLSSTDTQYF
j_call: TRBJ1-2; v_call: TRBV24-1; clone_size: -; d_call: -; cdr3_nt: TGTGCCACCAGTGACCCCTCATCAACAGGTACTAACTATGGCTACACCTTC; cdr3_aa: CATSDPSSTGTNYGYTF
j_call: TRBJ1-1; v_call: TRBV11-1; clone_size: -; d_call: -; cdr3_nt: TGTGCCAGCAGCAGACAGAAGGACACTGAAGCTTTCTTT; cdr3_aa: CASSRQKDTEAFF
j_call: TRBJ2-7; v_call: TRBV18; clone_size: once; d_call: TRBD1; cdr3_nt: TGTGCCAGCTCACCATCAACCGGGACAGGGCTCGACGAGCAGTACTTC; cdr3_aa: CASSPSTGTGLDEQYF
j_call: TRBJ2-5; v_call: TRBV18; clone_size: -; d_call: -; cdr3_nt: TGTGCCAGCTCACCTCCCGGGACAGCGGGGGAGACCCAGTACTTC; cdr3_aa: CASSPPGTAGETQYF
j_call: TRBJ1-2; v_call: TRBV29-1; clone_size: -; d_call: -; cdr3_nt: TGCAGCGTGCTTCGAGGCAGGGAAGACTATGGCTACACCTTC; cdr3_aa: CSVLRGREDYGYTF
j_call: TRBJ1-1; v_call: TRBV7-2; clone_size: few; d_call: -; cdr3_nt: TGTGCCAGCAGCTTAGATTTGGTGTTAGAAGCTTTCTTT; cdr3_aa: CASSLDLVLEAFF
j_call: TRBJ2-1; v_call: TRBV25-1; clone_size: -; d_call: -; cdr3_nt: TGTGCCAGCAGGGCCGGGGGAACCTACAATGAGCAGTTCTTC; cdr3_aa: CASRAGGTYNEQFF
j_call: TRBJ2-5; v_call: TRBV12-3/TRBV12-4; clone_size: -; d_call: -; cdr3_nt: TGTGCCAGCGGGGTCGGGACGGAAGAGACCCAGTACTTC; cdr3_aa: CASGVGTEETQYF
j_call: TRBJ2-7; v_call: TRBV5-6; clone_size: -; d_call: -; cdr3_nt: TGTGCCAGCAGCTGGGGGGCCATATACGAGCAGTACTTC; cdr3_aa: CASSWGAIYEQYF
j_call: TRBJ1-1; v_call: TRBV5-6; clone_size: -; d_call: TRBD1; cdr3_nt: TGTGCCAGCAGTAGACAGGGGGCATTCACTGAAGCTTTCTTT; cdr3_aa: CASSRQGAFTEAFF
j_call: TRBJ1-3; v_call: TRBV5-6; clone_size: few; d_call: -; cdr3_nt: TGTGCCAGCAGCTTTTCGGGGGCTGGAAACACCATATATTTT; cdr3_aa: CASSFSGAGNTIYF
j_call: TRBJ1-6; v_call: TRBV15; clone_size: few; d_call: TRBD1; cdr3_nt: TGTGCCACCAGCAGCGCTCCCCTAGGGGACAGGGCCGGTGTCCTCCACTTT; cdr3_aa: CATSSAPLGDRAGVLHF
j_call: TRBJ1-5; v_call: TRBV12-3/TRBV12-4; clone_size: -; d_call: -; cdr3_nt: TGTGCCAGCAGTAGTATGGGTCAGCCCCAGCATTTT; cdr3_aa: CASSSMGQPQHF
j_call: TRBJ2-7; v_call: TRBV6-5; clone_size: -; d_call: TRBD1; cdr3_nt: TGTGCCAGCACTTCCGGGACAGGGTCTCGGGAGCAGTACTTC; cdr3_aa: CASTSGTGSREQYF
j_call: TRBJ2-2; v_call: TRBV4-1; clone_size: -; d_call: -; cdr3_nt: TGCGCCAGCAGCCAAGGGCCAGGGTCGAACACCGGGGAGCTGTTTTTT; cdr3_aa: CASSQGPGSNTGELFF
j_call: TRBJ2-3; v_call: TRBV5-1; clone_size: -; d_call: -; cdr3_nt: TGCGCCAGCAGCTTCCCCGGGATCACAGATACGCAGTATTTT; cdr3_aa: CASSFPGITDTQYF
j_call: TRBJ1-5; v_call: TRBV2; clone_size: once; d_call: -; cdr3_nt: TGTGCCAGCAGTGCCGGCCTTTCAGGGGCGAATCAGCCCCAGCATTTT; cdr3_aa: CASSAGLSGANQPQHF
j_call: TRBJ2-7; v_call: TRBV27; clone_size: -; d_call: -; cdr3_nt: TGTGCCAGCAGTTTACGGAATTCCTACGAGCAGTACTTC; cdr3_aa: CASSLRNSYEQYF
j_call: TRBJ2-7; v_call: TRBV5-1; clone_size: few; d_call: TRBD1; cdr3_nt: TGCGCCAGCAGCTCGGGACAGGGCGGCTACGAGCAGTACTTC; cdr3_aa: CASSSGQGGYEQYF
j_call: TRBJ2-5; v_call: TRBV7-9; clone_size: -; d_call: -; cdr3_nt: TGTGCCAGCAGCTGGTCGTTTGGAGAGACCCAGTACTTC; cdr3_aa: CASSWSFGETQYF
j_call: TRBJ2-3; v_call: TRBV2; clone_size: -; d_call: TRBD2; cdr3_nt: TGTGCCAGCAGAGAACTAGCGGGGGGGATCGATACGCAGTATTTT; cdr3_aa: CASRELAGGIDTQYF
j_call: TRBJ1-3; v_call: TRBV7-9; clone_size: -; d_call: TRBD1; cdr3_nt: TGTGCCAGCAGCCTACAGGGGGCTAAGGACACCATATATTTT; cdr3_aa: CASSLQGAKDTIYF
j_call: TRBJ2-7; v_call: TRBV11-2; clone_size: few; d_call: -; cdr3_nt: TGTGCCAGCAGCTTATCCCGGTCGACTTCCGAGCAGTACTTC; cdr3_aa: CASSLSRSTSEQYF
j_call: TRBJ2-3; v_call: TRBV19; clone_size: -; d_call: -; cdr3_nt: TGTGCCAGTAGTATAGATCATCGGACAGACAAGGGTACGCAGTATTTT; cdr3_aa: CASSIDHRTDKGTQYF
j_call: TRBJ1-1; v_call: TRBV19; clone_size: -; d_call: TRBD1; cdr3_nt: TGTGCCAGTTCGAGACAGGGTAACACTGAAGCTTTCTTT; cdr3_aa: CASSRQGNTEAFF
j_call: TRBJ2-3; v_call: TRBV14; clone_size: -; d_call: TRBD2; cdr3_nt: TGTGCCAGCAGCCAAGATGGGAGGGCCCGGCAGTATTTT; cdr3_aa: CASSQDGRARQYF
j_call: TRBJ2-7; v_call: TRBV7-3; clone_size: -; d_call: -; cdr3_nt: TGTGCCAGCAGCGCCCCTGGGACGAATGAATCCTACGAGCAGTACTTC; cdr3_aa: CASSAPGTNESYEQYF
j_call: TRBJ2-3; v_call: TRBV10-3; clone_size: -; d_call: TRBD1; cdr3_nt: TGTGCCATCAGTGAGTCGGGACAGGGGCGGAATACGCAGTATTTT; cdr3_aa: CAISESGQGRNTQYF
j_call: TRBJ1-4; v_call: TRBV21-1; clone_size: -; d_call: -; cdr3_nt: TGTGCCGCGGGAGGGGCAGGGGGTTCCCTTAATGAAAAACTGTTTTTT; cdr3_aa: CAAGGAGGSLNEKLFF
j_call: TRBJ2-1; v_call: TRBV7-2; clone_size: -; d_call: TRBD2; cdr3_nt: TGTGCCAGCAGCTTAGGAGGGAGGGCGGGGGGTTTTGAGCAGTTCTTC; cdr3_aa: CASSLGGRAGGFEQFF
j_call: TRBJ1-2; v_call: TRBV25-1; clone_size: few; d_call: -; cdr3_nt: TGTGCCAGCAAACCCCGGGTTGGGGGTTATGGCTACACCTTC; cdr3_aa: CASKPRVGGYGYTF
j_call: TRBJ1-1; v_call: TRBV28; clone_size: -; d_call: -; cdr3_nt: TGTGCCAGCAGTTTATGGGGTTCCATGAACACTGAAGCTTTCTTT; cdr3_aa: CASSLWGSMNTEAFF